This T cell receptor (beta chain) was profiled in a study of T cell changes during pregnancy in multiple sclerosis. Here immunoSEQ multiplex PCR was the method, and the copy in TCRdb shows in-frame clones only, minus some. The sample has some 60,000 clones; over 75% are singletons. Germline CDR1 and CDR2: MNHEY and SMNVEV (reference sequence). V dropped 5 bases and J dropped 0; count of bases not matched to a gene: 7. The CDR3 loop spans 16 amino acids. Sample: peripheral blood, taken after pregnancy. The receptor was derived from a female donor with multiple sclerosis, enrolled in a pregnancy study. The chain joins TRBV27 to TRBJ1-5, with 7 bases matching TRBD1. This CDR3 reads CASSPLTGFSNQPQHF. The CDR3 coding sequence is TGTGCCAGCAGTCCTCTGACAGGGTTTAGCAATCAGCCCCAGCATTTT.